The source of this T cell receptor (beta chain) is a study of blood T cell repertoires in COVID-19. Cohort 3 donors were reported recovered after two negative PCRs, clearance, or symptom resolution. This CDR3 contains 13 residues. Germline V gene sequence: CDR1 SGHTA, CDR2 FQGNSA. V shed 0 bases and J 13 bases; nucleotides not matched to a gene: 6. TCRdb's table, derived via immunoSEQ multiplex PCR, lists solely in-frame clones and lacks some. The sample yields around 300,000 clones, about 89% seen once. The sequenced sample consisted of PBMCs or T cells enriched from blood (not recorded which). This sequence joins TRBV7-2 and TRBJ2-1; 7 bases are a match to TRBD1. This sequence originates from a woman between 18 and 29 years old who had recovered from COVID-19. CDR3 in amino acids: CASSLAFSGGQFF. As DNA, the CDR3 is TGTGCCAGCAGCTTAGCTTTCTCAGGGGGACAGTTCTTC.